Included here is one TCR beta chain sequence, with context. Its specificity is unknown. Trimming left V 5 bases short and J 9 bases short, with 17 bases between. CDR1 PRHDT and CDR2 FYEKMQ come from the germline V gene (reference sequence). The length of the CDR3 is 14 residues. This record comes from a study of siplizumab effects on memory and regulatory T cells. TCRdb's table, derived via immunoSEQ multiplex PCR, lists solely in-frame clones and lacks some. The sample includes over 85,000 clones, 92% of them seen just once. Whole-study findings and limits: There appeared to be greater diversity in naive T cells than in memory cells, and naive T cells seemed major contributors to the alloresponse. Roughly 75-96% of proliferating CD4+ or CD8+ clones lacked a naive or memory phenotype that could be assigned.

The receptor was derived from a human donor in good health. Sequencing was done on a sample of CD4+ T cells sorted from blood. The chain joins TRBV13 to TRBJ2-1, with D possibly being TRBD2 (6 bases). The CDR3 sequence: CASSPWTGGGEQFF. The CDR3 DNA reads as TGTGCCAGCAGCCCATGGACCGGGGGTGGTGAGCAGTTCTTC. Looking up the rest from reference TRBV13 and TRBJ2-1 gives the full variable domain: AAGVIQSPRHLIKEKRETATLKCYPIPRHDTVYWYQQGPGQDPQFLISFYEKMQSDKGSIPDRFSAQQFSDYHSELNMSSLELGDSALYFCASSPWTGGGEQFFGPGTRLTVL.